The 21 T cell receptor beta chains reported below all come from one sample, sequenced in a study of blood T cell repertoires in COVID-19. The data were produced by immunoSEQ multiplex PCR, yet TCRdb's version contains in-frame clones alone and is incomplete. This sample has about 200,000 clones, with around 90% found just once. Sequencing was carried out using peripheral blood. These receptors were collected from a man over 45 with acute or convalescent COVID-19.

The chain is built from TRBV7-9 and TRBJ2-5; D is unclear. There are 12 residues in the CDR3. In germline, CDR1 is SEHNR, CDR2 FQNEAQ (reference sequence). Trimming pared 1 base from V and 6 bases from J, leaving 6 bases between. The DNA of the CDR3 is TGTGCCAGCAGCTTAGACAGTCAGACCCAGTACTTC. This sequence encodes CASSLDSQTQYF. The entire variable domain, with the rest obtained from reference TRBV7-9 and TRBJ2-5, is as follows: DTGVSQNPRHKITKRGQNVTFRCDPISEHNRLYWYRQTLGQGPEFLTYFQNEAQLEKSRLLSDRFSAERPKGSFSTLEIQRTEQGDSAMYLCASSLDSQTQYFGPGTRLLVL.

The rearrangement uses TRBV6-5 and TRBJ1-6; 7 nucleotides line up with TRBD1. Germline V gene data show CDR1 as MNHEY and CDR2 as SVGAGI. With V trimmed by 0 bases and J by 6 bases, 5 bases remained unmatched. The CDR3 extends over 16 amino acids. CDR3 DNA: TGTGCCAGCAGTTACTCGGCGGGACAGCGTAATTCACCCCTCCACTTT. It yields the protein CASSYSAGQRNSPLHF.

This chain links TRBV19 with TRBJ1-2; D may be TRBD1 (5 bases). This CDR3 has 14 amino acids. V was trimmed by 3 bases and J by 4 bases, leaving 12 bases between them. Germline V lookup: CDR1 LNHDA, CDR2 SQIVND (reference sequence). Here the CDR3 DNA reads TGTGCCAGTAGTATTCAGGGATGGGCCTATGGCTACACCTTC. Residues: CASSIQGWAYGYTF. Supplemented by reference TRBV19 and TRBJ1-2, the full variable domain reads DGGITQSPKYLFRKEGQNVTLSCEQNLNHDAMYWYRQDPGQGLRLIYYSQIVNDFQKGDIAEGYSVSREKKESFPLTVTSAQKNPTAFYLCASSIQGWAYGYTFGSGTRLTVV.

The genes are TRBV30 and TRBJ1-2, with D possibly TRBD1 on 6 matching bases. V gave up 3 bases and J gave up 4 bases, with 24 bases separating them. Germline loops: CDR1 GTSNPN, CDR2 SVGIG (reference sequence). CDR3 length equals 17 residues. DNA for the CDR3: TGTGCCTGGAGCGCCCCCGTCCTCATCCGGGACACCTATGGCTACACCTTC. Translation: CAWSAPVLIRDTYGYTF.

This sequence joins TRBV3-1 (or the pseudogene TRBV3-2) and TRBJ1-6; D is undetermined. The germline V gene encodes CDR1 LGHDT and CDR2 YNNKEL (reference sequence). This CDR3 has 15 residues. The V end lost 1 base, the J end lost 7 bases, and 11 bases lay between the germline ends. CDR3 protein: CASSQVWTGNSPLHF. In nucleotides, the CDR3 is TGTGCCAGCAGCCAAGTTTGGACGGGGAATTCACCCCTCCACTTT.

The chain recombines TRBV29-1 with TRBJ1-2; a weak D match, TRBD1 (5 bases). Between the trimmed V and J ends, which lost 7 bases and 4 bases, there was a span of 16 bases. The length of the CDR3 is 13 residues. Germline V lookup: CDR1 SQVTM, CDR2 ANQGSEA. The CDR3, as DNA: TGCAGCGCCAAGACAGATAGGCCCTATGGCTACACCTTC. It codes for CSAKTDRPYGYTF.

This clone was counted a few times. This sequence joins TRBV15 and TRBJ1-5; unclear D gene. This CDR3 region has 14 residues. From germline, CDR1 is LNHNV and CDR2 YYDKDF (reference sequence). Trimming removed 0 bases from V and 2 bases from J, with 5 bases in between. In nucleotides, the CDR3 is TGTGCCACCAGCAGAGATTTCGGCAATCAGCCCCAGCATTTT. This translates into CATSRDFGNQPQHF.

The CDR3 region is CASSLGLAGGHTGELFF. The CDR3 DNA sequence: TGTGCCAGCAGTTTGGGACTAGCGGGAGGGCACACCGGGGAGCTGTTTTTT. V is TRBV27 and J is TRBJ2-2, with TRBD2 matching 16 bases. Germline V gene lookup returns CDR1 MNHEY and CDR2 SMNVEV (reference sequence). V gave up 3 bases and J gave up 3 bases; unmatched junction bases: 1. The CDR3 contains 17 residues.

The chain links TRBV6-2 or TRBV6-3 to TRBJ1-5; D gene ambiguous. V lost 2 bases and J lost 5, with 4 bases in between. Germline V gene sequence: CDR1 MNHEY, CDR2 SVGEGT. The CDR3 loop spans 12 amino acids. In DNA form, the CDR3 reads TGTGCCAGCAGTTACGTCGATCAGCCCCAGCATTTT. It codes for CASSYVDQPQHF.

There are a few counts of this clone. The chain has TRBV21-1 and TRBJ2-7; the table's D call, TRBD1, was not checked against the DNA. TRBV21-1 corresponds to a pseudogene. This CDR3 region has 15 residues. The CDR3 spells CASSKKGDTAYEQYV. CDR3 nucleotides: TGTGCCAGCAGCAAAAAGGGGGACACCGCCTACGAGCAGTACGTC.

In this sample, this clone turned up a few times. The chain has TRBV7-9 and TRBJ2-2, with 10 bases lining up with TRBD2. CDR1 SEHNR and CDR2 FQNEAQ come from the germline V gene (reference sequence). V lost 5 bases, J lost 2 bases, and 5 bases stayed unmatched. The CDR3 is made up of 16 amino acids. CDR3 bases: TGTGCCAGCAGCACTATAGCGGGAGGAAACACCGGGGAGCTGTTTTTT. This codes for CASSTIAGGNTGELFF.

The chain combines TRBV27 with TRBJ2-3, with D perhaps matching TRBD2 (6 bases). Deletions cut 5 bases from V and 4 bases from J, with 22 bases between. The CDR3 runs to 17 residues. Germline lookup yields CDR1 MNHEY and CDR2 SMNVEV (reference sequence). The CDR3: CASSPLVPATGADTQYF. The CDR3 DNA reads TGTGCCAGCAGTCCCCTCGTGCCAGCGACGGGAGCAGATACGCAGTATTTT.

The chain couples TRBV2 to TRBJ1-2, with 7 nucleotides matching TRBD1. Trimming took 11 bases from V and 8 from J; bases not matched to a gene: 17. Germline values: CDR1 SNHLY, CDR2 FYNNEI. The CDR3 is made up of 14 amino acids. The CDR3 here is CAPQNPGGSGGYTF. The CDR3 coding sequence is TGTGCCCCTCAGAACCCAGGGGGGAGTGGGGGCTACACCTTC.

The chain combines TRBV7-3 with TRBJ2-3; tentatively, D is TRBD2 (6 bases). The CDR3 contains 17 residues. Germline V gene lookup returns CDR1 SGHTA and CDR2 FQGTGA. V was pared by 1 base and J by 0 bases, with 14 bases between. CDR3 nucleotide sequence: TGTGCCAGCAGCTTAAACCCTCCTCGGGGGAGCACAGATACGCAGTATTTT. Translation gives CASSLNPPRGSTDTQYF.

Here the CDR3 reads CASSLQAYNSPLHF. CDR3 nucleotides: TGTGCCAGCAGCTTGCAGGCCTATAATTCACCCCTCCACTTT. The chain uses TRBV7-9 and TRBJ1-6, with D unclear. CDR3 length equals 14 residues. Trimming shortened V by 3 bases and J by 2 bases, and 5 bases separated the two germline ends. Germline V CDR1 and CDR2: SEHNR, FQNEAQ (reference sequence).

The chain combines TRBV7-2 with TRBJ2-5, with D tentatively TRBD2 (7 bases). This CDR3 is built from 14 residues. Germline V gene lookup returns CDR1 SGHTA and CDR2 FQGNSA. Trimming stripped 0 bases from V and 4 bases from J, with 9 bases between. CDR3 loop: CASSLAGGAETQYF. The CDR3 DNA follows: TGTGCCAGCAGCTTAGCGGGGGGGGCAGAGACCCAGTACTTC.

The chain couples TRBV19 to TRBJ2-2, with D tentatively TRBD2 (6 bases). Per the germline V gene, CDR1 is LNHDA and CDR2 is SQIVND (reference sequence). The CDR3 sequence is 15 residues long. V was shortened by 3 bases and J by 4 bases, with 12 bases between the two germline ends. The CDR3 nucleotides are TGTGCCAGTAGTATCAATGGAGGGGTCACCGGGGAGCTGTTTTTT. Protein: CASSINGGVTGELFF.

The gene calls are TRBV3-1 (or the pseudogene TRBV3-2) and TRBJ1-1; D is undetermined. This CDR3 is 12 amino acids long. Germline CDR1 reads LGHDT; CDR2 reads YNNKEL (reference sequence). V dropped 7 bases and J dropped 4 bases, with 10 bases sitting between them. CDR3 amino acids: CASISTGTEAFF. CDR3 DNA sequence: TGTGCCAGCATTAGCACGGGCACTGAAGCTTTCTTT.

V is TRBV28 and J is TRBJ2-5, with 10 bases aligning to TRBD1. J lost 1 base, V lost 3 bases, and 5 bases had no gene match. Germline CDR1 MDHEN, CDR2 SYDVKM. This CDR3 has 16 residues. The CDR3 protein is CASSFRTGGTQETQYF. CDR3 DNA: TGTGCCAGCAGTTTCCGGACAGGGGGGACCCAAGAGACCCAGTACTTC.

The rearrangement uses TRBV15 and TRBJ2-7; 8 bases map to TRBD2. This CDR3 region has 16 residues. V dropped 3 bases and J dropped 4; count of bases not matched to a gene: 11. CDR1 is LNHNV, CDR2 YYDKDF, per germline (reference sequence). CDR3 DNA sequence: TGTGCCACCAGCAGCGGGGGGGCGGGAGGAAGGTACGAGCAGTACTTC. This gives the protein CATSSGGAGGRYEQYF.

J is TRBJ1-2 and V is TRBV2, with 7 bases fitting TRBD1. V gave up 7 bases and J gave up 8 bases; unmatched junction bases: 10. There are 13 residues in the CDR3. The germline gives CDR1 SNHLY, CDR2 FYNNEI. The CDR3 DNA is TGTGCCAGCAATAGGGACAGTACTAGGGGCTACACCTTC. Amino acid sequence: CASNRDSTRGYTF.